These T cell receptor beta chains were read from a single sample in a study of glioma-infiltrating T cells. Each CDR3 protein is one row after TCRdb ran MiXCR on the multiplex PCR reads. The sample has about 180,000 distinct CDR3 sequences; about 47% are singletons. Sequences were obtained from glioma tissue, nonneoplastic brain tissue, or PBMCs (not recorded which). These receptors originate from a human donor with low-grade glioma or glioblastoma, undergoing nonglioma brain surgery, or in good health (not recorded which). CDR3s include the opening cysteine and the closing phenylalanine or tryptophan. D genes are given only for firm matches. Not all rows give a size; the values are once, few, many and, for expanded clones, a class.

j_call	v_call	clone_size	d_call	cdr3_aa	cdr3_nt
TRBJ2-5	TRBV29-1	NA	TRBD2	CSVEIRASGRETQYF	TGCAGCGTTGAAATACGGGCTAGCGGGAGAGAGACCCAGTACTTC
TRBJ2-1	TRBV24-1	many	NA	CATSDLDRTYNEQFF	TGTGCCACCAGTGATTTAGACAGAACCTACAATGAGCAGTTCTTC
TRBJ2-3	TRBV6-1	few	TRBD2	CASSSGRAGYTDTQYF	TGTGCCAGCAGCAGCGGGAGGGCAGGATACACAGATACGCAGTATTTT
TRBJ2-7	TRBV6-1	NA	NA	CAISEGPYEQYF	TGTGCCATCAGTGAGGGCCCCTACGAGCAGTACTTC
TRBJ2-5	TRBV20-1	NA	NA	CTGKQQETKYF	TGCACAGGAAAGCAACAAGAGACCAAGTACTTC
TRBJ2-1	TRBV19	NA	TRBD1	CASSPSRDRGLANEQFF	TGTGCCAGTAGTCCCAGCCGGGACAGGGGGCTCGCCAATGAGCAGTTCTTC
TRBJ2-2	TRBV29-1	NA	NA	CSVDGLTSTGEPFF	TGCAGCGTGGACGGCTTGACGAGCACCGGGGAGCCGTTTTTT
TRBJ1-1	TRBV2	NA	NA	CASSVRIGQNTEAFF	TGTGCCAGCAGTGTCCGGATAGGGCAGAACACTGAAGCTTTCTTT
TRBJ2-7	TRBV28	many	TRBD2	CASSSRLAVKYEQYF	TGTGCCAGCAGTTCGCGACTAGCGGTGAAGTACGAGCAGTACTTC
TRBJ1-1	TRBV20-1	NA	NA	CSAWGHEALF	TGCAGTGCTTGGGGGCACGAAGCTTTATTT
TRBJ1-1	TRBV2	many	NA	CASSGFGNTEAFF	TGTGCCAGCTCAGGGTTCGGCAACACTGAAGCTTTCTTT
TRBJ2-7	TRBV20-1	many	NA	CSARRRAGSLYEQYF	TGCAGTGCTCGAAGGAGGGCCGGGTCTTTATACGAGCAGTACTTC
TRBJ2-4	TRBV6-1	many	NA	CASTPQRGIQYF	TGTGCCAGCACCCCCCAGAGAGGCATTCAGTACTTC
TRBJ2-3	TRBV5-1	NA	NA	CASSLAQGRVEDTQYF	TGCGCCAGCAGCTTGGCCCAGGGAAGGGTTGAGGATACGCAGTATTTT
TRBJ2-2	TRBV2	many	NA	CASMVVLGELFF	TGTGCCAGTATGGTCGTATTGGGGGAGCTGTTTTTT
TRBJ2-7	TRBV29-1	NA	TRBD2	CSVRPTSGSTREQYF	TGCAGCGTCCGACCCACTAGCGGGAGTACTCGGGAGCAGTACTTC
TRBJ1-5	TRBV20-1	many	TRBD1	CRQPPGQGSHQPQHF	TGCAGGCAACCTCCGGGACAGGGGTCTCATCAGCCCCAGCATTTT
TRBJ2-7	TRBV27	many	NA	CASSSRHAQSEQYF	TGTGCCAGCAGCTCAAGACACGCTCAATCCGAGCAGTACTTC
TRBJ2-3	TRBV6-1	medium-sized	TRBD1	CASRDRGYGDTQYF	TGTGCCAGCAGGGACAGGGGCTATGGCGATACGCAGTATTTT
TRBJ2-2	TRBV12-3/TRBV12-4	NA	TRBD2	CASRRSGSNTGELFF	TGTGCCAGCCGAAGGAGCGGGAGTAACACCGGGGAGCTGTTTTTT
TRBJ2-3	TRBV5-1	NA	TRBD2	CASSLEVGGPDTQYF	TGCGCCAGCAGCTTGGAGGTGGGAGGGCCAGATACGCAGTATTTT
TRBJ2-7	TRBV29-1	few	NA	CSVGGDYEQYF	TGCAGCGTCGGAGGGGACTACGAGCAGTACTTC
TRBJ1-1	TRBV7-2	NA	TRBD1	CASRTSGRDSMEAFF	TGTGCCAGCAGAACCTCAGGGCGGGACAGTATGGAAGCTTTCTTT
TRBJ2-3	TRBV7-8	NA	NA	CASSPGDTDTQYF	TGTGCCAGCAGCCCCGGGGACACAGATACGCAGTATTTT
TRBJ2-1	TRBV11-2	few	TRBD2	CASSLVPGGRGGNNEQFF	TGTGCCAGCAGCTTAGTACCCGGAGGGAGGGGTGGCAACAATGAGCAGTTCTTC
TRBJ2-5	TRBV4-1	NA	NA	CASSQDLPYGTQYF	TGCGCCAGCAGCCAAGACTTGCCCTACGGGACCCAGTACTTC
TRBJ2-1	TRBV29-1	NA	TRBD1	CSVSGTGVGGDRYNEQFF	TGCAGCGTCTCCGGGACAGGGGTTGGGGGAGACCGTTACAATGAGCAGTTCTTC
TRBJ2-7	TRBV20-1	NA	NA	CNASPPGGAYEQYF	TGCAATGCTAGTCCCCCCGGGGGAGCCTACGAGCAGTACTTC
TRBJ2-3	TRBV11-2	many	NA	CASSQIPSTDTQYF	TGTGCCAGCAGCCAGATCCCTAGCACAGATACGCAGTATTTT
TRBJ2-3	TRBV10-3	many	NA	CAISVRESTDTQYF	TGTGCCATCAGTGTTAGGGAAAGCACAGATACGCAGTATTTT
TRBJ1-6	TRBV7-2	NA	NA	CASRPTAISPLHF	TGTGCCAGCAGGCCCACGGCGATATCACCCCTCCACTTT
TRBJ2-7	TRBV5-1	few	TRBD2	CASSPNPVAGGSNEQYF	TGCGCCAGCAGCCCGAACCCGGTAGCGGGAGGGAGTAACGAGCAGTACTTC